This T cell receptor (beta chain) came from a study of control samples from healthy donors and cancer patients. The CDR3 sequence is 13 residues long. V lost 4 bases and J lost 9, with 14 bases in between. Germline values: CDR1 SGHDN, CDR2 FVKESK. Clones were sequenced by immunoSEQ multiplex PCR, and TCRdb holds only the in-frame ones, with some missing. The repertoire consists of roughly 30,000 clones, with about 85% occurring once and the leading ten covering under 5%. The rearrangement uses TRBV14 and TRBJ2-3; tentatively, D is TRBD1 or TRBD2 (5 bases each). This sequence was found in a female donor with melanoma. The sequencing input was formalin-fixed, paraffin-embedded tissue. The chain's CDR3 is CASSPGKGNTQYF. The CDR3 nucleotides read TGTGCCAGCAGCCCCGGGAAGGGGAACACGCAGTATTTT.